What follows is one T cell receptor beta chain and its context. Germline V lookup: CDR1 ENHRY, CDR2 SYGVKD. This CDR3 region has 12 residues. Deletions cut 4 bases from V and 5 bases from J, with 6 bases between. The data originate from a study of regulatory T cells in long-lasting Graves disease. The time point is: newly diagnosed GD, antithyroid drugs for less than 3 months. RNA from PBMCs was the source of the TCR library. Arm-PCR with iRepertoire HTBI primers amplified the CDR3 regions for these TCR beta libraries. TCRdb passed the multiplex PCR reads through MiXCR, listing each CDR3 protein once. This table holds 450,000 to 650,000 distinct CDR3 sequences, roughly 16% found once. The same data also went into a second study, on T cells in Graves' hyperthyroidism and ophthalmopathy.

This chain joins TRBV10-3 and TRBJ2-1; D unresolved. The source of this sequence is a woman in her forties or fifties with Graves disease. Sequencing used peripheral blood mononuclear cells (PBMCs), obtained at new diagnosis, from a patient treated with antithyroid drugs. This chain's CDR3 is CAISVTNNEQFF. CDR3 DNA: TGTGCCATCAGTGTTACAAACAATGAGCAGTTCTTC.